This T cell receptor (beta chain) stems from a study of OX40 agonist ivuxolimab in advanced cancers. Study context: Patients were given ivuxolimab, an antibody that agonizes OX40 (CD134). Those enrolled were roughly 85% male, with a mean age of 60 years and ages from 23 to 79.

Some clones are missing from TCRdb's copy, which holds only in-frame ones; the method was immunoSEQ multiplex PCR. Of approximately 52,000 clones listed, approximately 84% are singletons. This clonotype originated in an adult with an advanced solid tumor such as melanoma, head and neck, liver or kidney cancer. The input for sequencing was CD4+ or CD8+ T cells sorted from blood, taken in a trial of the OX40 agonist ivuxolimab.

Here the CDR3 reads CASRAPGRLSSYEQYF. CDR3 in DNA: TGTGCCAGCAGAGCGCCGGGGCGGCTAAGCTCCTACGAGCAGTACTTC. This chain joins TRBV28 and TRBJ2-7, with D perhaps given as TRBD1 or TRBD2 (5 bases each). V gave up 6 bases and J gave up 0 bases, with 18 bases separating them. The CDR3 is made up of 16 amino acids. Germline V gene data show CDR1 as MDHEN and CDR2 as SYDVKM.